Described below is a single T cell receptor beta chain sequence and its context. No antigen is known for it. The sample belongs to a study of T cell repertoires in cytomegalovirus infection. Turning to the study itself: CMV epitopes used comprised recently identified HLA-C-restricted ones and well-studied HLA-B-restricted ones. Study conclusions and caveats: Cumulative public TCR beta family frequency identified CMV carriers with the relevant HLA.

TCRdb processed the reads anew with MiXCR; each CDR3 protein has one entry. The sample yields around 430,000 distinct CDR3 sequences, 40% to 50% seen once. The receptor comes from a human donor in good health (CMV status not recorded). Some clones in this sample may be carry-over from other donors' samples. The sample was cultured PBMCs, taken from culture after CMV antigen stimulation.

The CDR3 sequence: CASRRAASYNEQFF. The DNA of the CDR3 is TGTGCCAGTAGGCGAGCGGCCTCCTACAATGAGCAGTTCTTC. The V gene is TRBV19, the J gene TRBJ2-1, with a tentative D call TRBD2 (5 bases). Germline CDR1 and CDR2: LNHDA and SQIVND (reference sequence). The CDR3 runs 14 residues. Trimming pared 6 bases from V and 0 bases from J, leaving 9 bases between.